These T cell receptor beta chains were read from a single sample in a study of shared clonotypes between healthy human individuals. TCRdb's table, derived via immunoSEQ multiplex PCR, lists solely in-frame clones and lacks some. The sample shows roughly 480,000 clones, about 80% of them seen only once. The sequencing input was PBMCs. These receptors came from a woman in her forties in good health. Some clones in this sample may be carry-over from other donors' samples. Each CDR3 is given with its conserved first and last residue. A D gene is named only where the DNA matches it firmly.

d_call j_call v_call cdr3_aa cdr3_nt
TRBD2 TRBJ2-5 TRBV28 CASSLRLLEPGGTQYF TGTGCCAGCAGTTTACGGTTGCTGGAACCGGGGGGGACCCAGTACTTC
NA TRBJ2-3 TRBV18 CASSPISGGGTDTQYF TGTGCCAGCTCACCTATTTCCGGGGGCGGCACAGATACGCAGTATTTT
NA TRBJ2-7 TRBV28 CASSPRTDGEQYF TGTGCCAGCAGCCCCCGGACAGATGGGGAGCAGTACTTC
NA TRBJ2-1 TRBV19 CASSVSGLAYNEQFF TGTGCCAGTAGTGTATCAGGTCTGGCCTACAATGAGCAGTTCTTC
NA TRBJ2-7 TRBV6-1 CASSESDSYEQYF TGTGCCAGCAGTGAATCGGATTCCTACGAGCAGTACTTC
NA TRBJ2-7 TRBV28 CASSSPASYEQYF TGTGCCAGCAGTTCTCCAGCATCCTACGAGCAGTACTTC
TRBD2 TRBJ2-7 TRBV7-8 CASSLFASGSEGEQYF TGTGCCAGCAGCTTATTTGCTAGCGGGAGTGAAGGCGAGCAGTACTTC
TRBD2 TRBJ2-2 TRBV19 CASSIFGGGNTGELFF TGTGCCAGTAGTATATTCGGCGGGGGGAACACCGGGGAGCTGTTTTTT
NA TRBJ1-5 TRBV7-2 CASSQSSNQPQHF TGTGCCAGCAGCCAAAGTAGCAATCAGCCCCAGCATTTT
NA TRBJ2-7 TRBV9 CASSVSGDFWYEQYF TGTGCCAGCAGCGTCTCAGGGGACTTCTGGTACGAGCAGTACTTC
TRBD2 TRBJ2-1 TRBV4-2 CASSRATSGSGNEQFF TGTGCCAGCAGCCGAGCGACTAGCGGGAGTGGGAATGAGCAGTTCTTC
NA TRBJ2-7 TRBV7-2 CASSLAGRTSAFRNEQYF TGTGCCAGCAGCTTAGCGGGCAGGACCAGTGCATTCAGGAACGAGCAGTACTTC